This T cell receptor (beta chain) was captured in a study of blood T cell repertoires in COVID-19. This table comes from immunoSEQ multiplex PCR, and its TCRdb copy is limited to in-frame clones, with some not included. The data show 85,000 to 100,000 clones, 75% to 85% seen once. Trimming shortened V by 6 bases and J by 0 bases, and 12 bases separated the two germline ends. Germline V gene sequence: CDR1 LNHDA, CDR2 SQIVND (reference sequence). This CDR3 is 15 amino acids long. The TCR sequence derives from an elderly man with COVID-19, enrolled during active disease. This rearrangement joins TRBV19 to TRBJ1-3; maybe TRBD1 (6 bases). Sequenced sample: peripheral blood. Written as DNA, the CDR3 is TGTGCCAGTAGCCAGGGGCCAAGCTCTGGAAACACCATATATTTT. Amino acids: CASSQGPSSGNTIYF.